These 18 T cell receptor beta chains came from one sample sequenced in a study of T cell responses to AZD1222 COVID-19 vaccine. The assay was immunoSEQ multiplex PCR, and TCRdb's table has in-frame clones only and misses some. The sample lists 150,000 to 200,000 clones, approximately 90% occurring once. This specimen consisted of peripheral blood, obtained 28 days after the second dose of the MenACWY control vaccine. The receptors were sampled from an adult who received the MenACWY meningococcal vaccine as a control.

The CDR3 coding sequence is TGCGCCAGCAGCCGGGGCCCCGGGACAGGGGGCCCCTATGGCTACACCTTC. It codes for CASSRGPGTGGPYGYTF. This chain uses TRBV5-1 with TRBJ1-2; 12 bases are shared with TRBD1. CDR1 is SGHRS and CDR2 is YFSETQ in the germline V gene. The trim removed 4 bases at V and 4 bases at J, leaving 11 bases unmatched. This CDR3 region has 17 residues.

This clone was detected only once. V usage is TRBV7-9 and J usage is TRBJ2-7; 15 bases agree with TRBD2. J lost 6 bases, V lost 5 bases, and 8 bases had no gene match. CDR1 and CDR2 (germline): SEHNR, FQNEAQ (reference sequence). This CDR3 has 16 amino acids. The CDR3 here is CASSISGTSGRSEQYF. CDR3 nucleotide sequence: TGTGCCAGCAGCATCTCCGGGACTAGCGGGAGGAGCGAGCAGTACTTC.

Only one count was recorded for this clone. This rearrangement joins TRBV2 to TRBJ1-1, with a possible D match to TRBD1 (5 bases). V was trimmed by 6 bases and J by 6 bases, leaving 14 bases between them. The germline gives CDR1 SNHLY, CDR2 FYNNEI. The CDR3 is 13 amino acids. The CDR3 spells CASRPGLQSEAFF. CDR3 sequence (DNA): TGTGCCAGCAGACCGGGACTACAATCTGAAGCTTTCTTT. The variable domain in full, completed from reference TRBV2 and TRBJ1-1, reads EPEVTQTPSHQVTQMGQEVILRCVPISNHLYFYWYRQILGQKVEFLVSFYNNEISEKSEIFDDQFSVERPDGSNFTLKIRSTKLEDSAMYFCASRPGLQSEAFFGQGTRLTVV.

For the CDR3, the DNA is TGTGCTAGTGGTTTCCCGGGAAACACTGAAGCTTTCTTT. It yields the protein CASGFPGNTEAFF. This chain joins TRBV12-5 and TRBJ1-1; unclear D gene. CDR1 is LGHNT, CDR2 FRNRAP, per germline. V shed 3 bases and J shed 2 bases, with 7 bases lying between them. CDR3 length: 13 residues.

CDR3 amino acids: CASSPQGAVGNEQFF. DNA for the CDR3: TGTGCCAGCAGTCCACAGGGCGCGGTCGGCAATGAGCAGTTCTTC. V and J are TRBV27 and TRBJ2-1, with a possible D match to TRBD1 (6 bases). V was clipped by 5 bases and J by 6 bases, with 17 bases between them. CDR1 MNHEY and CDR2 SMNVEV come from the germline V gene (reference sequence). CDR3 length: 15 amino acids.

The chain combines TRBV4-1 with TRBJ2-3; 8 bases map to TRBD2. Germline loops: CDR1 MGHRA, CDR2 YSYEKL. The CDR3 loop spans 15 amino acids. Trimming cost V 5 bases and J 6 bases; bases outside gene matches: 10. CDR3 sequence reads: CASSMGGLAMDTQYF. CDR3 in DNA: TGCGCCAGCAGCATGGGAGGACTAGCTATGGATACGCAGTATTTT.

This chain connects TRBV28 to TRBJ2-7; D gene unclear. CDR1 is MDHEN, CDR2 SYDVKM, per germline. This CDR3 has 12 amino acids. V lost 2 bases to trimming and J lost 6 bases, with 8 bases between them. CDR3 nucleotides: TGTGCCAGCAGTTTACTCGGGTTCGAGCAGTACTTC. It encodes CASSLLGFEQYF.

The chain's CDR3 is CASSVGTSDTQYF. DNA of the CDR3: TGTGCCAGCAGCGTAGGGACGTCAGATACGCAGTATTTT. This chain connects TRBV9 to TRBJ2-3; no clear D. There are 13 residues in the CDR3. Germline values: CDR1 SGDLS, CDR2 YYNGEE. Deletions cut 0 bases from V and 4 bases from J, with 6 bases between.

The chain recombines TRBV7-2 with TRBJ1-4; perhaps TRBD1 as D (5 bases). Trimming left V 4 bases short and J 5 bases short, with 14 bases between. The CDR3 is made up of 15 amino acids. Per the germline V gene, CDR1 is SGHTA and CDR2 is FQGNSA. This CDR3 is CASSSQMGGNEKLFF. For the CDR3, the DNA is TGTGCCAGCAGCTCACAGATGGGGGGAAATGAAAAACTGTTTTTT.

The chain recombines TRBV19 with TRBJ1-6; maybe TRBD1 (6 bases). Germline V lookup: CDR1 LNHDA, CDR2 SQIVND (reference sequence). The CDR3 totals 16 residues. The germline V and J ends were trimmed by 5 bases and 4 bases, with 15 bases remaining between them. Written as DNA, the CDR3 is TGTGCCAGTAGTTCCCGACAGGAGGGTTATAATTCACCCCTCCACTTT. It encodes CASSSRQEGYNSPLHF. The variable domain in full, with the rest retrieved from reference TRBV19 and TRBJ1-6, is DGGITQSPKYLFRKEGQNVTLSCEQNLNHDAMYWYRQDPGQGLRLIYYSQIVNDFQKGDIAEGYSVSREKKESFPLTVTSAQKNPTAFYLCASSSRQEGYNSPLHFGNGTRLTVT.

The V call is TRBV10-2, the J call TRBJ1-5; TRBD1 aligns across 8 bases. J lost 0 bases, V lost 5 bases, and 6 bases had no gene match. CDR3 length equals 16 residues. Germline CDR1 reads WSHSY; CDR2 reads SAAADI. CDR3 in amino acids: CASSLAGTGSNQPQHF. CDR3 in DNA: TGCGCCAGCAGTTTGGCCGGGACAGGTAGCAATCAGCCCCAGCATTTT.

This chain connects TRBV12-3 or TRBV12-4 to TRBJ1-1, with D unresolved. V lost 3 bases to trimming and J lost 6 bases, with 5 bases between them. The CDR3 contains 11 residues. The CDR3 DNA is TGTGCCAGCAGTTTGGGCGCTGAAGCTTTCTTT. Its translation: CASSLGAEAFF.

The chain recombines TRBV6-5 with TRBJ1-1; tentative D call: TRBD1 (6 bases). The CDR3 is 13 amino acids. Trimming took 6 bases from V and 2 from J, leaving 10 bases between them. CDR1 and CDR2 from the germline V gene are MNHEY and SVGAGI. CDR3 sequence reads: CASSPQGNTEAFF. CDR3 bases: TGTGCCAGCAGCCCACAGGGAAACACTGAAGCTTTCTTT.

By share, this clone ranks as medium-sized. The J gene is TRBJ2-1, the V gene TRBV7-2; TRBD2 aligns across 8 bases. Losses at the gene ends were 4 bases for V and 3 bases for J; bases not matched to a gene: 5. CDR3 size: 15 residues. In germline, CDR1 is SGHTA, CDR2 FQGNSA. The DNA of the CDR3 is TGTGCCAGCAGCTGGAGCGGGAGTAGCTACAATGAGCAGTTCTTC. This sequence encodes CASSWSGSSYNEQFF.

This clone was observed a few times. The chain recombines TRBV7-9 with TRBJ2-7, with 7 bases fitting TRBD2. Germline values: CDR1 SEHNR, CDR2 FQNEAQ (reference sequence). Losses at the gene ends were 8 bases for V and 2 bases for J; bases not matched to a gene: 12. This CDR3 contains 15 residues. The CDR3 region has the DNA TGTGCCAGCCACGCACCCCAGAGCGGGGCCTACGAGCAGTACTTC. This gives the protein CASHAPQSGAYEQYF.

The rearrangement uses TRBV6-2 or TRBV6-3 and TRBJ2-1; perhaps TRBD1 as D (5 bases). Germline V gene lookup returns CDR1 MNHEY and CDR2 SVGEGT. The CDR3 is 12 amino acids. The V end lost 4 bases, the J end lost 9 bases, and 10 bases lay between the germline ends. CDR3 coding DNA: TGTGCCAGCAGTTCGCAGGGAAGTGAGCAGTTCTTC. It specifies CASSSQGSEQFF.

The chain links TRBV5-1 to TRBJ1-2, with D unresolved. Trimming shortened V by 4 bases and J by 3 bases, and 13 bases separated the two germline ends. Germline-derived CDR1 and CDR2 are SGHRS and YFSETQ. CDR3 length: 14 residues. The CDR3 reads CASSPEGLDYGYTF. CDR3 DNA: TGCGCCAGCAGCCCGGAAGGGCTGGACTATGGCTACACCTTC.

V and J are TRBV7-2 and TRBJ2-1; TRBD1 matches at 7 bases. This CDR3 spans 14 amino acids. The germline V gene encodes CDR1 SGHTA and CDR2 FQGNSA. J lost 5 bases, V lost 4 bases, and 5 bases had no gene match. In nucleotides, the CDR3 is TGTGCCAGCAGCTCCCGGGACAGCAACAATGAGCAGTTCTTC. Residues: CASSSRDSNNEQFF.